This T cell receptor beta chain is from a study of blood T cell repertoires in COVID-19. Data came from immunoSEQ multiplex PCR; TCRdb stores just in-frame clones and leaves some out. In the table there are tens of thousands of clones, roughly 87% of which are singletons. Sequencing was performed on peripheral blood. The receptor was derived from a human donor in a cohort sampled during active COVID-19. The donor label of this sample is uncertain.

The DNA of the CDR3 is TGTGCCAGCAGCTTGAAGGGCAGGGGGCCGGAGACCCAGTACTTC. Its translation: CASSLKGRGPETQYF. The chain uses TRBV9 and TRBJ2-5; 8 bases match TRBD1. Trimming cost V 4 bases and J 5 bases; bases outside gene matches: 10. Germline CDR1 and CDR2: SGDLS and YYNGEE. The CDR3 sequence is 15 residues long. Full variable domain (missing parts from reference TRBV9 and TRBJ2-5): DSGVTQTPKHLITATGQRVTLRCSPRSGDLSVYWYQQSLDQGLQFLIQYYNGEERAKGNILERFSAQQFPDLHSELNLSSLELGDSALYFCASSLKGRGPETQYFGPGTRLLVL.